This entry concerns a single T cell receptor (beta chain). Its antigen is still unknown. This CDR3 region has 11 residues. CDR1 is KGHDR, CDR2 SFDVKD, per germline. These data originate in a study of monozygotic twins with inflammatory bowel disease. Per sample, reverse transcription was split into eight reactions. Researchers used template switching to add UMIs featuring a 6-nucleotide sample barcode. TCRdb re-called the 5' RACE reads and shows each CDR3 protein once, DNA omitted. The table lists about 300,000 distinct CDR3 sequences. Study results and caveats: Healthy co-twins, by inverse Simpson, had higher TCRbeta diversity than their siblings with IBD.

The specimen was blood. This clonotype originated in a human donor with ulcerative colitis or Crohn's disease, or a healthy co-twin of an affected twin (not recorded which). This chain uses TRBV24-1 with TRBJ2-1; absent DNA, TCRdb's TRBD1 call cannot be checked. This CDR3 is CATNQGAEQFF.